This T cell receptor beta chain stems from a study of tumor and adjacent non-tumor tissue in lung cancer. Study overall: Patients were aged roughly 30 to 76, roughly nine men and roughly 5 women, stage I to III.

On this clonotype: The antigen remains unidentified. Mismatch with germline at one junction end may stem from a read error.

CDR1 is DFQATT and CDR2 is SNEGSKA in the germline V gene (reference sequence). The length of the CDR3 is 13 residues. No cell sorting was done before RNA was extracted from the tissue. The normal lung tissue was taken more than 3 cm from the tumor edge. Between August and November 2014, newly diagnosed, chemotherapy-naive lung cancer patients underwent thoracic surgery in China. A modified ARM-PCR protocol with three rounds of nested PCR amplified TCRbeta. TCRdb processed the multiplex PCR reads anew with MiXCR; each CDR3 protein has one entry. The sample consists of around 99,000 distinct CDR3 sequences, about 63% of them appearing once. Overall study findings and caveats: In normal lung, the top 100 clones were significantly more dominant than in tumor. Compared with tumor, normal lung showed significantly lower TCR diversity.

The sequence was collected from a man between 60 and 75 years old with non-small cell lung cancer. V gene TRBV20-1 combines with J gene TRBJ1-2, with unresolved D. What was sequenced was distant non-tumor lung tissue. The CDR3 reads CSASLPGSYDYTF. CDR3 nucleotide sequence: TGCAGTGCTAGTCTCCCTGGTAGCTATGACTACACCTTC.